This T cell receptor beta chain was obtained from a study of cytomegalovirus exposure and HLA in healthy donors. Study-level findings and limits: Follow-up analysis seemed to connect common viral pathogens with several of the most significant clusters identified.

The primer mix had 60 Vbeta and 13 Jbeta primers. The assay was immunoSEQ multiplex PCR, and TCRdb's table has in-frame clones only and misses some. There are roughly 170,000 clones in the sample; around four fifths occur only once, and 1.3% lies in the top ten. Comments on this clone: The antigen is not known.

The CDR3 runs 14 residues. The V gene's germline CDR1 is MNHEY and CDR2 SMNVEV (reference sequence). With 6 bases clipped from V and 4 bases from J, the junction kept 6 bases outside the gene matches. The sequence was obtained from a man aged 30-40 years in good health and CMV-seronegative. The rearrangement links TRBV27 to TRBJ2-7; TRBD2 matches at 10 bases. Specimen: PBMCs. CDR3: CASRASGRGYEQYF. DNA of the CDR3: TGTGCCAGCAGGGCTAGCGGGAGAGGGTACGAGCAGTACTTC.